This T cell receptor beta chain was observed in a study of T cells after yellow fever vaccination (dated by TCRdb to between 2018 and 2021). Regarding the study in general: The SMART-Seq v4 Ultra Low Input RNA kit was used to prepare libraries from fractions with low cell numbers. Two healthy male donors, one aged 18 to 29 and one aged 30 to 40 years, made up the cohort. Bulk PBMC replicates and cell subsets were isolated from blood drawn at multiple timepoints before and after both primary and secondary immunization. To follow T-cell clones before and after primary and booster YFV17D yellow fever vaccination, bulk TCR alpha and beta repertoires were sequenced over time.

About this clonotype itself: The target of this receptor is not known. No clone much larger than this one lies a single base away; base qualities are absent.

CDR3 length: 13 amino acids, cysteine to phenylalanine. Only the CDR3 region is kept as DNA, spanning 39 bases read in frame from base 1. CDR1 and CDR2 are read off the germline V gene as MNHEY and SVGEGT. Trimming takes 6 bases from V and 2 bases from J, and the germline ends sit 11 bases apart. The sample's treatment or condition label, decoded: live attenuated yellow fever vaccine strain. PBMCs were isolated from peripheral blood using a standard Ficoll-Paque protocol. Dynabeads CD4 and CD8 positive selection kits were used to isolate CD4 and CD8 T-cell fractions. TriZol was used to extract RNA from bulk PBMCs, CD4 and CD8 fractions, and dextramer-positive and dextramer-negative fractions. Overall study outcomes, separate from this receptor: The study included only two donors, which limits how far the findings can be generalized. After the booster, most clones that had expanded after primary vaccination were detected again (over 95% of CD4 and roughly nine tenths of CD8), suggesting broad maintenance of memory. A small fraction of clonotypes appeared in both the CD4 and CD8 compartments, likely as a result of convergent recombination. FACS-sorted repertoires could contain abundant contaminating clonotypes from the bulk population, so computational filtering was required. The secondary T-cell response was found to be weaker but faster than the primary response, with a peak reached on day 5 rather than on day 15.

The sequencer listed for this sample is Illumina NovaSeq 6000. TCR cDNA was synthesized by 5'RACE template switching, through which a universal primer site and unique molecular identifiers were introduced. Priming of cDNA synthesis was performed from both the TCR alpha and TCR beta constant segments. Two PCR steps were used to amplify libraries, with sample barcodes and sequencing adapters being added in the second step. Sequencing of libraries was done on Illumina HiSeq 2500 (2x100 bp) or NovaSeq (2x150 bp). The published analysis was carried out like this. Reads were demultiplexed and collapsed into UMI consensus sequences with MIGEC, and V(D)J alignment was performed with MiXCR. Using edgeR on replicate PBMC samples, clonotypes were called vaccine-responding if FDR was below 0.01 and the log2 fold change was above 5 up to day 15. Bulk clonotypes were assigned CD4 or CD8 identity according to which sequenced CD4 or CD8 repertoire held them at higher abundance. TCRdb reanalyzed the raw reads on its own, using fastp at Q25 for trimming and MiXCR for clone calling, and kept in-frame beta chains. One record per CDR3 amino acid sequence lists the most common genes and DNA. TCRdb's processing, not the authors', yielded these V and J calls. This sample lists 120,000 or so distinct CDR3 sequences; 13% to 15% were detected once. Approximately 39% of the sample is taken by the ten largest.

This receptor was taken from a man between 18 and 29 years old who received the YFV17D yellow fever vaccine. Here the sequenced sample was CD8+ T cells sorted from PBMCs, taken 5 days after the yellow fever booster vaccination. The chain was built from TRBV6-2 or TRBV6-3 and TRBJ2-7, with a tentative D gene TRBD2 over 6 matching bases. CDR3 reads: CASRGLGTYEQYF. At the DNA level, the sequence is TGTGCCAGCAGGGGACTTGGAACCTACGAGCAGTACTTC.